What follows are 10 T cell receptor beta chains derived from one specimen sequenced in a study of T cell changes during pregnancy in multiple sclerosis. Using immunoSEQ multiplex PCR, the repertoire was profiled, and TCRdb retains in-frame clones only, with some absent. The sample records some 35,000 clones, about nine tenths being singletons. The sample was CD4+ T cells from peripheral blood mononuclear cells, taken after pregnancy. The receptors stem from a female donor in good health, enrolled as a control in a pregnancy study.

The chain couples TRBV7-3 to TRBJ2-7; the D gene is possibly TRBD1 (5 bases). Trimming took off 6 bases at V and 2 bases at J, with 11 bases between the two ends. Germline lookup yields CDR1 SGHTA and CDR2 FQGTGA. The CDR3 runs 13 residues. The CDR3 spells CASRDKNTYEQYF. CDR3 sequence (DNA): TGTGCCAGCAGGGACAAAAATACCTACGAGCAGTACTTC.

The J gene is TRBJ1-2, the V gene TRBV12-5, with unresolved D. The CDR3 runs to 13 residues. Trimming removed 7 bases at V and 5 bases at J, with 14 bases between. Germline loops: CDR1 LGHNT, CDR2 FRNRAP. This chain's CDR3 is CASAPSRDYGYTF. In DNA form, the CDR3 reads TGTGCTAGTGCGCCTAGCCGAGATTATGGCTACACCTTC.

The rearrangement uses TRBV4-3 and TRBJ2-1, with 13 nucleotides matching TRBD2. The CDR3 totals 18 residues. CDR1 and CDR2 from the germline V gene are LGHNA and YSLEER. The ends lost 0 bases at V and 0 bases at J; junction bases unmatched: 2. The DNA for the CDR3 is TGCGCCAGCAGCCAAGAACTAGCGGGGGGGCTCTCCTACAATGAGCAGTTCTTC. As protein: CASSQELAGGLSYNEQFF.

The rearrangement links TRBV5-6 to TRBJ2-3; 8 bases agree with TRBD2. Germline V lookup: CDR1 SGHDT, CDR2 YYEEEE. The CDR3 is 15 amino acids. J gave up 2 bases and V 4 bases, and 6 bases lay outside the gene matches. The CDR3 is CASSPGTSLTDTQYF. The DNA for the CDR3 is TGTGCCAGCAGCCCCGGGACTAGTCTCACAGATACGCAGTATTTT. Filled out from reference TRBV5-6 and TRBJ2-3, the complete variable domain reads DAGVTQSPTHLIKTRGQQVTLRCSPKSGHDTVSWYQQALGQGPQFIFQYYEEEERQRGNFPDRFSGHQFPNYSSELNVNALLLGDSALYLCASSPGTSLTDTQYFGPGTRLTVL.

The V gene is TRBV5-8, the J gene TRBJ1-5; D is unresolved. The V gene's germline CDR1 is SGHTS and CDR2 YDEGEE. The CDR3 extends over 13 amino acids. V gave up 0 bases and J gave up 4 bases, with 5 bases separating them. CDR3 amino acids: CASSLEPNQPQHF. The DNA of the CDR3 is TGTGCCAGCAGCTTGGAGCCAAATCAGCCCCAGCATTTT.

The rearrangement uses TRBV5-8 and TRBJ1-1; tentatively, D is TRBD1 (5 bases). The CDR3 is 15 residues long. V was clipped by 4 bases and J by 1 base, with 14 bases between them. Looked up from germline, CDR1 is SGHTS and CDR2 is YDEGEE. CDR3 residues: CASSLRGSGNTEAFF. For the CDR3, the DNA is TGTGCCAGCAGCCTGCGGGGGTCCGGGAACACTGAAGCTTTCTTT.

The rearrangement joins TRBV7-9 to TRBJ2-3; TRBD2 might be the D (5 bases). The CDR3 has 14 amino acids. Trimming pared 3 bases from V and 7 bases from J, leaving 14 bases between. Germline V gene data show CDR1 as SEHNR and CDR2 as FQNEAQ (reference sequence). CDR3 bases: TGTGCCAGCAGCTTCCGGGATCCTCATAATACGCAGTATTTT. It translates to CASSFRDPHNTQYF.

The chain employs TRBV11-2 and TRBJ1-3; D perhaps matches TRBD1 (5 bases). This CDR3 comprises 15 residues. Germline V gene lookup returns CDR1 SGHAT and CDR2 FQNNGV. V shed 5 bases and J shed 4 bases, with 15 bases lying between them. As DNA, the CDR3 is TGTGCCAGCAGCCCCCAGGGCCTGGGGGGAAACACCATATATTTT. It translates to CASSPQGLGGNTIYF.

The CDR3 DNA is TGCGCCAGCAGCCTACCGGGACTAGCGGGAGTTGAGCAGTTCTTC. Amino acid sequence: CASSLPGLAGVEQFF. V is TRBV4-1 and J is TRBJ2-1; 14 bases align to TRBD2. There are 15 residues in the CDR3. Looked up from germline, CDR1 is MGHRA and CDR2 is YSYEKL. The V segment lost 4 bases and the J segment 9 bases; nucleotides outside the gene matches: 5.

V usage is TRBV10-3 and J usage is TRBJ1-3; no definite D call. The CDR3 totals 12 residues. The ends were cut back, 6 bases at V and 3 bases at J, with 6 bases in the middle. The germline V gene has CDR1 ENHRY and CDR2 SYGVKD. CDR3 sequence (DNA): TGTGCCATCAGGGGAGATGGAAACACCATATATTTT. It encodes CAIRGDGNTIYF.